Presented here are 3 T cell receptor beta chains from one specimen sequenced in a study of patients and donors after allogeneic stem cell transplantation. Each CDR3 protein is one row after TCRdb ran MiXCR on the RT-PCR reads. Here the sample spans about 200,000 distinct CDR3 sequences, around two fifths being singletons. The sequenced material came from blood, either unsorted or a sorted T cell fraction (not recorded which). These receptors were collected from a human donor who was either an allogeneic HSCT recipient or a stem cell or donor lymphocyte infusion donor (not recorded which). It is not recorded whose cells these are; they may come from a transplant donor.

This chain joins TRBV27 and TRBJ2-7; TRBD1 agrees at 9 bases. This CDR3 has 14 residues. The V gene's germline CDR1 is MNHEY and CDR2 SMNVEV (reference sequence). V trimming: 5 bases; J trimming: 3 bases; junction bases outside the gene matches: 5. CDR3: CASSPGQGIYEQYF. In DNA form, the CDR3 reads TGTGCCAGCAGTCCGGGACAGGGTATCTACGAGCAGTACTTC.

This sequence joins TRBV15 and TRBJ1-1; D gene unclear. V was shortened by 0 bases and J by 4 bases, with 9 bases between the two germline ends. From germline, CDR1 is LNHNV and CDR2 YYDKDF (reference sequence). The CDR3 spans 14 residues. CDR3 coding DNA: TGTGCCACCAGCAGAGAAAAGTGGGGCACTGAAGCTTTCTTT. Translating it yields CATSREKWGTEAFF.

The genes are TRBV9 and TRBJ2-7; D is unclear. The CDR3 runs to 13 residues. With 6 bases removed from V and 3 bases from J, the gap between germline ends came to 13 bases. Germline loops: CDR1 SGDLS, CDR2 YYNGEE. CDR3 sequence reads: CASMVLWHYEQYF. The CDR3, as DNA: TGTGCCAGCATGGTGCTTTGGCACTACGAGCAGTACTTC.